The clone carrying this T cell receptor beta chain was seen ten or more times. The antigen remains undetermined. TCRdb re-analysed the 5' RACE reads in MiXCR, keeping a single row per CDR3 protein. The sample has approximately 89,000 distinct CDR3 sequences, over 10% seen once. V lost 2 bases, J lost 3 bases, and 13 bases lay in between. CDR3 size: 15 residues. The V gene's germline CDR1 is MDHEN and CDR2 SYDVKM. The sample belongs to a study of neurological immune-mediated disorders. Findings and limits, study-wide: None of the CDR3 amino acid sequences found in expanded clones was shared across subjects. This suggests that the TCR-beta repertoires were private in all groups.

The time point: longitudinal time-point 2. Unsorted libraries were derived from 2 million PBMCs stored at -80 C. The V call is TRBV28, the J call TRBJ1-2; D possibly corresponds to TRBD1 (5 bases). The sequenced sample was PBMCs. This TCR derives from a female donor with HTLV-1-associated myelopathy (HAM/TSP). This CDR3 reads CASSLSSSGHYGYTF. The CDR3 DNA follows: TGTGCCAGCAGTTTAAGCTCGTCAGGGCACTATGGCTACACCTTC.